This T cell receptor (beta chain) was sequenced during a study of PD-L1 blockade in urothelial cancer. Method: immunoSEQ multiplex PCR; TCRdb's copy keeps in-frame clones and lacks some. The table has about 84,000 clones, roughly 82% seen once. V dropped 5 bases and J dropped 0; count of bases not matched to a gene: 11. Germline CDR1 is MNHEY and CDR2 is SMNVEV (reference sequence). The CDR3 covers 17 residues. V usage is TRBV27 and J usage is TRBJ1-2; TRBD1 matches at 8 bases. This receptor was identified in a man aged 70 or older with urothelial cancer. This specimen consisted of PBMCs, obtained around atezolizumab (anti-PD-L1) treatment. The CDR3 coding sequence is TGTGCCAGCAGTCCCGATTATGGGGACAGGACTAACTATGGCTACACCTTC. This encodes CASSPDYGDRTNYGYTF.